This TCR beta chain stems from a study of OX40 agonist ivuxolimab in advanced cancers. The overall study: The study gave patients intravenous ivuxolimab at 0.01 to 10 mg/kg every 2 weeks. Notes on the study in general: Specificity for antigen went undetermined in the expanded peripheral T cells. Expansion of clones was among the lowest in partial responders at 0.1-3.0 mg/kg.

Patients were excluded for autoimmune disease history or systemic immunosuppression. Repertoires were generated with immunoSEQ multiplex PCR, while TCRdb's copy carries only in-frame clones and drops some. The data show over 20,000 clones, just under 80% seen once. For this clone: Its antigen is unknown.

The CDR3 covers 13 residues. CDR1 is SGHAT and CDR2 is FQNNGV in the germline V gene. V lost 1 base to trimming and J lost 1 base, with 4 bases between them. This chain connects TRBV11-2 to TRBJ1-1; D is unclear. This receptor was obtained from an adult with an advanced solid tumor such as melanoma, head and neck, liver or kidney cancer. This specimen was CD4+ or CD8+ T cells sorted from blood, taken in a trial of the OX40 agonist ivuxolimab. The CDR3 spells CASSLGTNTEAFF. The CDR3 bases are TGTGCCAGCAGCTTAGGGACGAACACTGAAGCTTTCTTT.